This entry lists 9 T cell receptor beta chains sequenced from one sample in a study of shared clonotypes between healthy human individuals. CD45RO negativity and positive selection for CCR7 defined naive CD8 cells, a population that excluded terminally differentiated effector memory CD45RA+ cells. The protocol was immunoSEQ multiplex PCR, while the TCRdb copy is restricted to in-frame clones and leaves out a portion. Altogether roughly 600,000 clones are present, 98% being singletons, with the ten largest covering 0.3%. Sequencing used naive CD8+ T cells sorted from blood. These TCRs come from a man between 25 and 39 years old in good health.

This sequence joins TRBV7-9 and TRBJ2-1, with D possibly matching TRBD2 (6 bases). Trimming took off 5 bases at V and 3 bases at J, with 20 bases between the two ends. Germline V lookup: CDR1 SEHNR, CDR2 FQNEAQ (reference sequence). CDR3 length equals 17 residues. In DNA form, the CDR3 reads TGTGCCAGCAGCCCGCCCCCCTCAGCGGGCCTCTACAATGAGCAGTTCTTC. It encodes CASSPPPSAGLYNEQFF.

The chain recombines TRBV5-1 with TRBJ1-2; perhaps TRBD1 as D (6 bases). Trimming removed 5 bases from V and 8 bases from J, with 22 bases in between. The CDR3 totals 15 residues. The germline V gene has CDR1 SGHRS and CDR2 YFSETQ. The CDR3 sequence: CASRNPGAAIDGYTF. The CDR3 nucleotides are TGCGCCAGCAGGAACCCAGGGGCAGCTATCGACGGCTACACCTTC.

The chain recombines TRBV6-6 with TRBJ2-7, with D possibly being TRBD1 (6 bases). The germline gives CDR1 MNHNY, CDR2 SVGAGI (reference sequence). V dropped 2 bases and J dropped 3 bases, with 8 bases sitting between them. CDR3 length: 13 amino acids. The CDR3 loop reads CASSYARGYEQYF. For the CDR3, the DNA is TGTGCCAGCAGTTACGCCAGGGGCTACGAGCAGTACTTC.

This chain connects TRBV6-6 to TRBJ2-5, with D unclear. Trimming pared 7 bases from V and 5 bases from J, leaving 11 bases between. Germline lookup yields CDR1 MNHNY and CDR2 SVGAGI (reference sequence). CDR3 length: 12 residues. The CDR3 DNA reads as TGTGCCAGCACTCAGGATGTGGAGACCCAGTACTTC. Protein sequence: CASTQDVETQYF.

The chain carries TRBV6-6 and TRBJ1-1; perhaps TRBD1 as D (5 bases). Germline V gene lookup returns CDR1 MNHNY and CDR2 SVGAGI (reference sequence). The CDR3 extends over 16 amino acids. V was cut by 0 bases and J by 4 bases, with 15 bases left in between. CDR3 amino acids: CASSYSQGSGGTEAFF. The CDR3 DNA reads TGTGCCAGCAGTTACTCTCAGGGCTCCGGGGGCACTGAAGCTTTCTTT.

A remark on this clone: Additional DNA sequences in this sample encode the identical CDR3. The CDR3 loop is CASSVGGGDTQYF. In DNA, the CDR3 is TGTGCCAGCAGCGTGGGGGGAGGAGATACGCAGTATTTT. The gene calls are TRBV9 and TRBJ2-3; a weak D match, TRBD2 (6 bases). This CDR3 comprises 13 residues. Germline CDR1 is SGDLS and CDR2 is YYNGEE. The V end lost 2 bases, the J end lost 5 bases, and 9 bases lay between the germline ends. Full variable domain (missing parts from reference TRBV9 and TRBJ2-3): DSGVTQTPKHLITATGQRVTLRCSPRSGDLSVYWYQQSLDQGLQFLIQYYNGEERAKGNILERFSAQQFPDLHSELNLSSLELGDSALYFCASSVGGGDTQYFGPGTRLTVL.

V gene TRBV5-4 combines with J gene TRBJ1-5; D remains unclear. Germline values: CDR1 SGHNT, CDR2 YYREEE (reference sequence). The CDR3 sequence is 12 residues long. V lost 4 bases and J lost 5, with 7 bases in between. CDR3 region: CASSDGDQPQHF. The CDR3, as DNA: TGTGCCAGCAGCGACGGGGATCAGCCCCAGCATTTT.

The chain employs TRBV5-4 and TRBJ2-2; TRBD2 matches at 10 bases. The CDR3 extends over 16 amino acids. V lost 2 bases to trimming and J lost 3 bases; unmatched junction nucleotides: 4. In germline, CDR1 is SGHNT, CDR2 YYREEE (reference sequence). The CDR3 DNA is TGTGCCAGCAGCTTTGGGACTAGCGCGGACACCGGGGAGCTGTTTTTT. Amino acid sequence: CASSFGTSADTGELFF.

The chain carries TRBV29-1 and TRBJ2-3; TRBD2 matches at 10 bases. The J segment lost 3 bases and the V segment lost 6 bases, leaving 6 bases of the junction unmatched. The V gene's germline CDR1 is SQVTM and CDR2 ANQGSEA. The CDR3 is 14 residues long. The CDR3 sequence: CSVSGLAPTDTQYF. The CDR3 nucleotides read TGCAGCGTGTCGGGACTAGCGCCTACAGATACGCAGTATTTT.